These 14 T cell receptor beta chains were sequenced from one sample in a study of blood T cells in healthy people across ages. Combining a sample-barcoded 5' primer with a J-beta primer mix, a second PCR ran for roughly 6 to 12 cycles. TCRdb reprocessed the 5' RACE reads via MiXCR and lists one record per CDR3 protein. The repertoire holds roughly 2 million distinct CDR3 sequences, around 50% seen once, with 2.1% in the top ten. Sequencing input: blood. The receptor source for this set is a woman aged 40 to 49 in good health.

The rearrangement uses TRBV24-1 and TRBJ1-2; unclear D gene. Germline V gives CDR1 KGHDR, CDR2 SFDVKD. This CDR3 comprises 12 residues. Trimming cost V 0 bases and J 7 bases, with 5 bases left between them. CDR3 in amino acids: CATSDLWSGYTF. The CDR3 DNA sequence: TGTGCCACCAGTGATTTGTGGAGTGGCTACACCTTC.

This clonotype was counted only a few times. The V call is TRBV13, the J call TRBJ2-5, with D possibly being TRBD1 or TRBD2 (7 bases each). This CDR3 contains 15 residues. V was shortened by 7 bases and J by 3 bases, with 18 bases between the two germline ends. Per germline, CDR1 PRHDT and CDR2 FYEKMQ (reference sequence). The CDR3 DNA reads as TGTGCCAGCACCGAGGGGGCCAGCGGGAAAGAGACCCAGTACTTC. Protein product: CASTEGASGKETQYF.

The rearrangement links TRBV6-2 or TRBV6-3 to TRBJ2-1; D might be TRBD1 (6 bases). CDR1 and CDR2 from the germline V gene are MNHEY and SVGEGT. V was pared by 6 bases and J by 7 bases, with 16 bases between. This CDR3 spans 14 amino acids. The CDR3 sequence: CASSEPTDSNEQFF. In DNA form, the CDR3 reads TGTGCCAGCAGCGAACCGACGGACAGTAATGAGCAGTTCTTC.

Details on this clonotype: A read error may produce the germline difference seen at one junction end. J is TRBJ2-4 and V is TRBV6-2 or TRBV6-3; D is possibly TRBD2 (6 bases). The CDR3 totals 16 residues. Germline loops: CDR1 MNHEY, CDR2 SVGEGT. The CDR3 reads CANSYSGLLAKNIQYF. The CDR3 nucleotides read TGTGCCAACAGTTACTCGGGACTCCTAGCCAAAAACATTCAGTACTTC.

This clonotype appeared a single time. The chain joins TRBV6-2 or TRBV6-3 to TRBJ1-1; TRBD1 aligns across 7 bases. CDR1 MNHEY and CDR2 SVGEGT come from the germline V gene. This CDR3 comprises 20 residues. V was clipped by 6 bases and J by 0 bases; unmatched bases: 22. In DNA form, the CDR3 reads TGTGCCAGCAGACCTCTGGCGCATTTAGGGGGCACGGAGGTGAACACTGAAGCTTTCTTT. It yields the protein CASRPLAHLGGTEVNTEAFF.

The rearrangement uses TRBV28 and TRBJ2-1; 8 nucleotides align to TRBD1. CDR1 is MDHEN, CDR2 SYDVKM, per germline. Trimming took 9 bases from V and 2 from J; bases not matched to a gene: 9. There are 15 residues in the CDR3. CDR3 in amino acids: CASFSDRGPYNEQFF. Written as DNA, the CDR3 is TGTGCCAGTTTCAGCGACAGGGGCCCCTACAATGAGCAGTTCTTC.

This chain connects TRBV10-2 to TRBJ2-1; 15 bases are shared with TRBD2. Losses at the gene ends were 6 bases for V and 5 bases for J; bases not matched to a gene: 8. The CDR3 is 17 amino acids. Germline loops: CDR1 WSHSY, CDR2 SAAADI. In DNA, the CDR3 is TGCGCCAGCAGATCTGGGACTAGCGGGGGGCCAAACAATGAGCAGTTCTTC. This gives the protein CASRSGTSGGPNNEQFF.

This clonotype has more than one count but fewer than ten. The chain joins TRBV12-3 or TRBV12-4 to TRBJ2-5; 7 bases are shared with TRBD2. This CDR3 is 15 amino acids long. V trimming: 6 bases; J trimming: 2 bases; junction bases outside the gene matches: 9. The CDR3, as DNA: TGTGCCAGCAGGTCGAGCGGGGAGCCACAAGAGACCCAGTACTTC. Translation: CASRSSGEPQETQYF.

The rearrangement links TRBV20-1 to TRBJ1-1; no clear D. Germline V gene lookup returns CDR1 DFQATT and CDR2 SNEGSKA (reference sequence). V was trimmed by 1 base and J by 4 bases, leaving 10 bases between them. The CDR3 covers 13 residues. The CDR3: CSARGGVATEAFF. Here the CDR3 DNA reads TGCAGTGCTAGAGGCGGTGTGGCCACTGAAGCTTTCTTT.

The chain couples TRBV29-1 to TRBJ2-4; the D is unclear. V lost 4 bases, J lost 4 bases, and 11 bases lay in between. From germline, CDR1 is SQVTM and CDR2 ANQGSEA. This CDR3 spans 13 amino acids. The CDR3 DNA is TGCAGCGTTGGAAGAGGACCAAAAAACATTCAGTACTTC. Amino acids: CSVGRGPKNIQYF.

This clonotype was seen only a few times. The chain couples TRBV29-1 to TRBJ2-1, with 10 nucleotides matching TRBD2. The CDR3 extends over 12 amino acids. Trimming at V came to 8 bases and at J to 9 bases, leaving 7 bases not matched to a gene. Germline V gives CDR1 SQVTM, CDR2 ANQGSEA. CDR3 DNA sequence: TGCAGCACGCCGAGCGGGGGGGGTGAGCAGTTCTTC. Its protein is CSTPSGGGEQFF.

V gene TRBV5-6 combines with J gene TRBJ2-1; D is perhaps TRBD2 (7 bases). The CDR3 totals 14 residues. Trimming removed 4 bases from V and 6 bases from J, with 14 bases in between. Germline-derived CDR1 and CDR2 are SGHDT and YYEEEE. CDR3 nucleotides: TGTGCCAGCAGCCTCTGGGGAGGGGGCAATGAGCAGTTCTTC. It translates to CASSLWGGGNEQFF.

This chain links TRBV4-3 with TRBJ2-1; no clear D gene. The CDR3 has 14 residues. In germline, CDR1 is LGHNA, CDR2 YSLEER. Trimming left V 0 bases short and J 7 bases short, with 10 bases between. In nucleotides, the CDR3 is TGCGCCAGCAGCCAAGATAATACAAGTAATGAGCAGTTCTTC. The encoded protein is CASSQDNTSNEQFF.

This clonotype was found a few times. The chain employs TRBV27 and TRBJ2-6; 7 nucleotides line up with TRBD1. Germline V gene data show CDR1 as MNHEY and CDR2 as SMNVEV (reference sequence). The CDR3 spans 18 residues. The V and J ends lost 4 bases and 0 bases, in that order; junction bases with no gene match: 9. The CDR3 is CASSSPGGRHSGANVLTF. The CDR3 nucleotides read TGTGCCAGCAGTTCCCCAGGGGGTCGGCACTCTGGGGCCAACGTCCTGACTTTC.